This T cell receptor beta chain originates from a study of identifying expanded T cells in peripheral blood. Study observations and caveats: Differentially abundant clones: about 1.2 between replicates, about 16 at about two weeks, under 25 at four.

With regard to this clone: The antigen remains undetermined.

Sequencing used immunoSEQ multiplex PCR; TCRdb keeps in-frame clones, though not all of them. The sample lists under 120,000 clones, around nine tenths occurring once. The source material was blood. This TCR derives from a person aged 18 to 70 in good health.

CDR3 nucleotide sequence: TGTGCCAGCAGCGACACAGGGGGCGCATCTGGCACCTTC. Its translation is CASSDTGGASGTF. V usage is TRBV25-1 and J usage is TRBJ1-2, with TRBD1 matching over 9 bases. The CDR3 extends over 13 amino acids. CDR1 is MGHDK, CDR2 SYGVNS, per germline. V was pared by 6 bases and J by 13 bases, with 12 bases of the junction left unmatched.